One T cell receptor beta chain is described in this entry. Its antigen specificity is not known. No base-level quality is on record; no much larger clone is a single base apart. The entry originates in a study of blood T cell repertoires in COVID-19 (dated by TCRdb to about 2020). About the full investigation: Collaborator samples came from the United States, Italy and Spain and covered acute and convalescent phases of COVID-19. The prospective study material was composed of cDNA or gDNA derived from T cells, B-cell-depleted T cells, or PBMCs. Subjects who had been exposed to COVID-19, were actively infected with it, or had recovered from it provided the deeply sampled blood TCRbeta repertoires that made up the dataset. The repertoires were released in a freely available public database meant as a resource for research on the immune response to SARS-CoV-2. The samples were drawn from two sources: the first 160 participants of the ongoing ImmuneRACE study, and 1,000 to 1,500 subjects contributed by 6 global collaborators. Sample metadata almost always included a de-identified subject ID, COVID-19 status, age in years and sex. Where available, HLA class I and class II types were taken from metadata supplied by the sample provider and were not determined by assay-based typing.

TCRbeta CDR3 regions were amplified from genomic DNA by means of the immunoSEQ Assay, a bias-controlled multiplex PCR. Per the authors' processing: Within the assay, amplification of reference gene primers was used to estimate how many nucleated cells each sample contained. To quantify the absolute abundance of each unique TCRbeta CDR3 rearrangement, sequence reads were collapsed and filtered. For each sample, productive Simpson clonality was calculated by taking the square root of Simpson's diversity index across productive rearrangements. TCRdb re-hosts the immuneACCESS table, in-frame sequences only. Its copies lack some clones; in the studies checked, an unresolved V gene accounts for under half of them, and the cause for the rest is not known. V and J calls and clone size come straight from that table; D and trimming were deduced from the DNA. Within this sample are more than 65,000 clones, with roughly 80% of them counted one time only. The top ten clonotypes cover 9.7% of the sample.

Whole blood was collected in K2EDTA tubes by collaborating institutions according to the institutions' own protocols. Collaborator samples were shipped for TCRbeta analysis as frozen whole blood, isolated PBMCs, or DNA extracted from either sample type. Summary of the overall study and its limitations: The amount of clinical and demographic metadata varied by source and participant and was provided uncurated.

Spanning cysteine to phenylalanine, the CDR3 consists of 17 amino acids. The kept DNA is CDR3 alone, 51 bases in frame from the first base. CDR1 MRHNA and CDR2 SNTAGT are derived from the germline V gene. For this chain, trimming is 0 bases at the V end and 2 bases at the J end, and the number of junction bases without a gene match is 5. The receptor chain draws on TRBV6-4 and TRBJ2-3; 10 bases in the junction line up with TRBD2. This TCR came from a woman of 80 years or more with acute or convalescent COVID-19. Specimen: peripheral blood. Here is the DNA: TGTGCCAGCAGTGACTCGTCGACTAGCGGGCCCACAGATACGCAGTATTTT. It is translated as CASSDSSTSGPTDTQYF.